This T cell receptor beta chain was identified during a study of cytomegalovirus exposure and HLA in healthy donors. In the study overall: As released early, the data held 80 million to 90 million unique TCRs from HLA-typed donors. Findings of the study overall: Another analysis was done later, and it associated roughly 15,000 TCR beta sequences with HLA alleles at 0.05 false discovery rate.

About this clone itself: The antigen remains unidentified.

PCR employed 60 Vbeta and 13 Jbeta primers. Sequencing used immunoSEQ multiplex PCR; TCRdb keeps in-frame clones, though not all of them. The sample records 200,000 to 250,000 clones, about 72% being singletons. V dropped 5 bases and J dropped 6; count of bases not matched to a gene: 15. The CDR3 has 17 residues. CDR1 and CDR2 (germline): SGHRS, YFSETQ. The clonotype comes from a male donor in good health and CMV-seronegative. The V call is TRBV5-1, the J call TRBJ2-7; 12 bases match TRBD2. Input material: PBMCs. The chain's CDR3 is CASSVATSGSLAAEQYF. Here the CDR3 DNA reads TGCGCCAGCAGTGTGGCGACTAGCGGGAGTCTGGCGGCCGAGCAGTACTTC.